A selection of T cell receptor beta chains follows, all from one sample in a study of blood T cell repertoires in COVID-19. Produced via immunoSEQ multiplex PCR; TCRdb's table is partial and in-frame only. The repertoire has 260,000 or so clones, more than 80% of them found once; the top ten carry 7.5%. Source material: peripheral blood. These receptor sequences come from an elderly woman with COVID-19, enrolled during active disease. Both conserved end residues are part of each CDR3. A D gene is named only where the DNA matches it firmly. Only some rows state a clone size, as once, few, many or a class for expanded clones.

v_gene,j_gene,d_gene,abundance,len,CDR3aa,CDR3nt
TRBV19,TRBJ2-7,TRBD2,.,15,CASSINPGRHYEQYF,TGTGCCAGTAGTATCAATCCCGGGAGGCACTACGAGCAGTACTTC
TRBV19,TRBJ2-2,.,once,16,CASSLPLTPNTGELFF,TGTGCCAGTAGTCTTCCGCTAACTCCGAACACCGGGGAGCTGTTTTTT
TRBV28,TRBJ1-1,.,.,15,CASKQGRGRSTEAFF,TGTGCCAGCAAGCAAGGCCGGGGTCGGAGCACTGAAGCTTTCTTT
TRBV4-3,TRBJ2-1,TRBD2,.,15,CASSLGSGRAREQFF,TGCGCCAGCAGCCTAGGGAGCGGGAGGGCTCGTGAGCAGTTCTTC
TRBV24-1,TRBJ1-5,.,.,14,CATSDPSSNQPQHF,TGTGCCACCAGTGACCCCTCCAGCAATCAGCCCCAGCATTTT
TRBV1,TRBJ2-1,.,.,13,CTSSQGTCNEQFF,TGCACCAGCAGCCAAGGGACTTGTAATGAGCAGTTCTTC
TRBV5-1,TRBJ2-2,TRBD2,.,16,CASSFLAGGGTGELFF,TGCGCCAGCAGCTTCCTAGCGGGAGGAGGTACCGGGGAGCTGTTTTTT
TRBV28,TRBJ2-7,.,.,15,CASSATSLGLGEQYF,TGTGCCAGCAGTGCGACTAGTCTAGGACTGGGCGAGCAGTACTTC
TRBV7-2,TRBJ2-5,TRBD2,.,13,CASSTGLQETQYF,TGTGCCAGCAGCACGGGACTACAAGAGACCCAGTACTTC
TRBV6-6,TRBJ2-2,.,.,16,CATGKGKGGRTGELFF,TGTGCCACCGGCAAGGGGAAAGGTGGTCGGACCGGGGAGCTGTTTTTT